The present TCR beta chain was sequenced within a study of cytomegalovirus exposure and HLA in healthy donors. This CDR3 comprises 15 residues. J was trimmed by 16 bases and V by 3 bases; bases with no gene match: 16. Germline V gives CDR1 MNHEY, CDR2 SMNVEV (reference sequence). The table came from immunoSEQ multiplex PCR; TCRdb's copy has only in-frame clones and leaves some out. The sample carries about 350,000 clones, about nine tenths recorded once. This receptor was identified in a woman aged 25-40 years in good health and CMV-seropositive. The chain couples TRBV27 to TRBJ2-1, with 9 bases identical to TRBD2. The sample comprised PBMCs. For the CDR3, the DNA is TGTGCCAGCAGTTTGATTTTCCCTAGCGGGACCGCGGGCTTCTTC. This gives the protein CASSLIFPSGTAGFF.